This T cell receptor beta chain emerged from a study of shared clonotypes between healthy human individuals. Looking at the study overall: Researchers assigned three CD4 naive, three CD4 memory, two CD8 naive and one CD8 memory plate to each donor. General study points: Among donors, sharing of clonotypes was expected to be affected by sequencing depth.

Clones were read by immunoSEQ multiplex PCR, and TCRdb kept only the in-frame ones, dropping some. The profile shows about 2.3 million clones, roughly 90% of them singletons. A remark on this clone: Its antigen is still unknown.

There are 14 residues in the CDR3. The V and J ends lost 2 bases and 8 bases respectively, with 15 bases between them. The germline V gene encodes CDR1 GTSNPN and CDR2 SVGIG (reference sequence). The donors, healthy adults who were HIV-negative, had experienced no recent acute infections or vaccinations. V usage is TRBV30 and J usage is TRBJ1-4; possibly TRBD1 for D (5 bases). What was sequenced was naive CD4+ T cells from PBMCs. Sample subset: CD45RA+ positively selected. The sequence derives from a man aged 18 to 30 in good health. Some clones in this sample may be carry-over from other donors' samples. CDR3 sequence reads: CAWSKWGPTEKLFF. DNA of the CDR3: TGTGCCTGGAGTAAATGGGGCCCGACGGAAAAACTGTTTTTT.